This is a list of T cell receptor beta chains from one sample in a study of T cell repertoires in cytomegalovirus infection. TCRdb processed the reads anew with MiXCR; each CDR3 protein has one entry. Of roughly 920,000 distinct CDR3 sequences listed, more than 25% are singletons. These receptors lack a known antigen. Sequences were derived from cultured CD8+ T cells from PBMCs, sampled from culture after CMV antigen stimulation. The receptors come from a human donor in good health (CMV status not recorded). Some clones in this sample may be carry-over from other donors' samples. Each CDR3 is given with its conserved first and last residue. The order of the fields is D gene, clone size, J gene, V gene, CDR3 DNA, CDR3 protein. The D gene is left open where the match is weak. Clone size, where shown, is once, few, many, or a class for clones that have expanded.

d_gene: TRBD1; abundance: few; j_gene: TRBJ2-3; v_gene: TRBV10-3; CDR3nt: TGTGCCATCAGGGCCCCGGGACAGGGGGCAGATACGCAGTATTTT; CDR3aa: CAIRAPGQGADTQYF
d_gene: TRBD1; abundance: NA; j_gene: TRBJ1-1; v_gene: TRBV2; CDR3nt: TGTGCCAGCAGTGATCCGGGACAGGGTATCTCTGAAGCTTTCTTT; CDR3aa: CASSDPGQGISEAFF
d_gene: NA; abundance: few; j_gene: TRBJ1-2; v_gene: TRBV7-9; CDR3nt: TGTGCCAGCAGCCCCGGGTATGTGGCAGGGAGTAAAGGCTACACCTTC; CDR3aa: CASSPGYVAGSKGYTF
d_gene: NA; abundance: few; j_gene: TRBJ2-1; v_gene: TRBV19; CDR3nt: TGTGCCAGTAGTATAGTATTCGGAAGGGATGAGCAGTTCTTC; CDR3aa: CASSIVFGRDEQFF
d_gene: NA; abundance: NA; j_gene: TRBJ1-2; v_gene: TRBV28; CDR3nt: TGTGCCAGCAGTTTAAAGAGCAGGACCTATGGCTACACCTTC; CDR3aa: CASSLKSRTYGYTF
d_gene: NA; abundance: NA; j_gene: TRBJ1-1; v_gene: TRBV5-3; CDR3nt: TGTGTCAGCAGCTTGGCAGGTCAGGCCTACACTGAAGCTTTCTTT; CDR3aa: CVSSLAGQAYTEAFF
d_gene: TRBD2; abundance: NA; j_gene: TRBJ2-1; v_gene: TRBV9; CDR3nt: TGTGCCAGCAGCGTAGCTAGGGGGCTAGCGGGGGGGCGAACCTACAATGAGCAGTTCTTC; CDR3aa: CASSVARGLAGGRTYNEQFF
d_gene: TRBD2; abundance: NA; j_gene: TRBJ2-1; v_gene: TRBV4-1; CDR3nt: TGCGCCAGCAGCCGACTAGCGGGGGGACCCTACAATGAGCAGTTCTTC; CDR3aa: CASSRLAGGPYNEQFF
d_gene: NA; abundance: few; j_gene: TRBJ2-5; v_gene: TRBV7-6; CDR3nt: TGTGCCAGCAGCTTAGGGGGACCCAATACGTTAGAGACCCAGTACTTC; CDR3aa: CASSLGGPNTLETQYF
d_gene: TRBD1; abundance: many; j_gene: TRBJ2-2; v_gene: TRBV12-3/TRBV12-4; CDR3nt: TGTGCCAGCAGTTTAACCCCAGGGGGCACCGGGGAGCTGTTTTTT; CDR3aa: CASSLTPGGTGELFF
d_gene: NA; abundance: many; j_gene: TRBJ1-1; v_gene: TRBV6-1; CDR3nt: TGTGCCAGCAGCGACCCAGGGGAGGCGACTGAAGCTTTCTTT; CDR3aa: CASSDPGEATEAFF
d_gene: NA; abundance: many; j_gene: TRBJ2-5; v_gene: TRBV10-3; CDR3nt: TGTGCCATCAGGACGGGAAAAGAGACCCAGTACTTC; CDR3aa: CAIRTGKETQYF
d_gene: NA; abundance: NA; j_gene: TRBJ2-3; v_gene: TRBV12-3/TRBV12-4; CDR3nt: TGTGCCAGCGACCAGTCGAACGCTCCAGGGCAGTATTTT; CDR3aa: CASDQSNAPGQYF
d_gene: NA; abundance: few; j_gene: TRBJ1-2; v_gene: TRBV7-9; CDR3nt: TGTGCCAGCAGCTTAAGTAAGGAGGTGAAGGACTATGGCTACACCTTC; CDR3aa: CASSLSKEVKDYGYTF
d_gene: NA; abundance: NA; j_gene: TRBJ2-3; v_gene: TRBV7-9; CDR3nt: TGTGCCAGCGAAAGAGTCGACCAAACGCAGTATTTT; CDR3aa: CASERVDQTQYF
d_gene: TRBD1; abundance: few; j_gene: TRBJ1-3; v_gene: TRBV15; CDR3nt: TGTGCCACCGGGTTAGGGACAGGCAAACTCTCTGGAAACACCATATATTTT; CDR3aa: CATGLGTGKLSGNTIYF
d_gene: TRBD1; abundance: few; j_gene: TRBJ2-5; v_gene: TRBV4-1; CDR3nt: TGCGCCAGCAGCCAAGATCCCCCCGGACAGGGATCAGAGACCCAGTACTTC; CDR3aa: CASSQDPPGQGSETQYF
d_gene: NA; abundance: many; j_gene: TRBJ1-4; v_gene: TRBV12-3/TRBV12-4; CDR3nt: TGTGCCAGCGGCGGCTTGAGCCCTAATGAAAAACTGTTTTTT; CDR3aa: CASGGLSPNEKLFF
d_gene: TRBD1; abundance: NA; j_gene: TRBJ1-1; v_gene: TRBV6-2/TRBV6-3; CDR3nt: TGTGCCAGCAGTTACGTGACAGGGGTAAGGGAAACTGAAGCTTTCTTT; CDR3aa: CASSYVTGVRETEAFF
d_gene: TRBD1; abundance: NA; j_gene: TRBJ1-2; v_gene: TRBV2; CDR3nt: TGTGCCAGCAGTCCCGGGACAGGGGGATACTATGGCTACACCTTC; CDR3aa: CASSPGTGGYYGYTF
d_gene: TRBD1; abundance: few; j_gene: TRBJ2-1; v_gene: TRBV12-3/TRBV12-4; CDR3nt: TGTGCCAGCAGTGGGACAGGGGGAGGTGAGCAGTTCTTC; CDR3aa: CASSGTGGGEQFF
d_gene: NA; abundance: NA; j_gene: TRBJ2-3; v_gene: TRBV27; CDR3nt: TGTGCCAGCAGTTTATCGCGGGGAGATACGCAGTATTTT; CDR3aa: CASSLSRGDTQYF
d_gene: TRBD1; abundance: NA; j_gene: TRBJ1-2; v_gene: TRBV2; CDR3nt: TGTGCCAGCAGTGAGGGGACAGGGGGCATGGGAGATGGCTACACCTTC; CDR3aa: CASSEGTGGMGDGYTF
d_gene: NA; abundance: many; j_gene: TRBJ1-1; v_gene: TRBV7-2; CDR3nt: TGTGCCAGCAGCTTAGGAGGGATGTGGGGAGCTTTCTTT; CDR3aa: CASSLGGMWGAFF
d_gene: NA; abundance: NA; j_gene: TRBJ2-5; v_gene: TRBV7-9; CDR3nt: TGTGCCAGCAGCCCTGCTTGGGAGGAGACCCAGTACTTC; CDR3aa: CASSPAWEETQYF
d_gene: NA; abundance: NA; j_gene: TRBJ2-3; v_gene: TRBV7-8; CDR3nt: TGTGCCAGCAGCTCTTCGTTAGCCGTCGTTTCGTATTTT; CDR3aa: CASSSSLAVVSYF
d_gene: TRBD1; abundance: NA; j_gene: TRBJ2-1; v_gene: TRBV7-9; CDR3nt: TGTGCCAGCAGCCCGCAGGGGGCGCGAATTGAGCAGTTCTTC; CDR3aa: CASSPQGARIEQFF
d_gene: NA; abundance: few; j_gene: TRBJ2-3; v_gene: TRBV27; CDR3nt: TGTGCCAGCAGTCTTCTAGCGAAAGATACGCAGTATTTT; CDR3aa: CASSLLAKDTQYF
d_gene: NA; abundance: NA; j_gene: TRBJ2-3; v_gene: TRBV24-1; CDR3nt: TGTGCCACCAGTGATTCCGCCACGACAACAGATACGCAGTATTTT; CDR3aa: CATSDSATTTDTQYF
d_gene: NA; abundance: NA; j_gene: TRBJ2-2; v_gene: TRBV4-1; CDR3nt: TGCGCCAGCAGCCAAAACCTTGGGGCCCCCGGGGAGCTGTTTTTT; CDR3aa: CASSQNLGAPGELFF
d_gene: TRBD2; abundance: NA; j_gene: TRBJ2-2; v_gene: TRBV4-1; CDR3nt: TGCGCCAGCAGCCGATCGGGGGGGAGCTTAGGATCCGGGGAGCTGTTTTTT; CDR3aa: CASSRSGGSLGSGELFF
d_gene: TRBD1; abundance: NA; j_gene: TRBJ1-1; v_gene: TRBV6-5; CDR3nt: TGTGCCAGCAGTTACGGCAACAGGGGCTACCCGAACACTGAAGCTTTCTTT; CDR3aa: CASSYGNRGYPNTEAFF
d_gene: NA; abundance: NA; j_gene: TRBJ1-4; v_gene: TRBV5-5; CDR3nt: TGTGCCAGCAGCTTTTCAAGGAAGGAAAAACTGTTTTTT; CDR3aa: CASSFSRKEKLFF
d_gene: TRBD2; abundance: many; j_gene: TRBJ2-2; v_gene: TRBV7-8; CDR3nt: TGTGCCAGCAGCCGACGCGCGGGGGGGACGAACACCGGGGAGCTGTTTTTT; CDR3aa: CASSRRAGGTNTGELFF
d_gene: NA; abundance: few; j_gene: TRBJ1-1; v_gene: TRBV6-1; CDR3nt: TGTGCCAGCAGTGAATATTATGGGGGTGGGACTGAAGCTTTCTTT; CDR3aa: CASSEYYGGGTEAFF
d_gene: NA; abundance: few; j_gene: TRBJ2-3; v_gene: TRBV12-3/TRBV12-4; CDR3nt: TGTGCCAGCAGTTCGGGGGATTTAAGGGTAAATACGCAGTATTTT; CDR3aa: CASSSGDLRVNTQYF
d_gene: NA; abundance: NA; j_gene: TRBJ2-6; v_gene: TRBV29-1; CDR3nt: TGCAGCGTTTTCCAGACCTCTGGGGCCAACGTCCTGACTTTC; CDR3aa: CSVFQTSGANVLTF
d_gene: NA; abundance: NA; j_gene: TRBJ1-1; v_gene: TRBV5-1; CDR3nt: TGCGCCAGCAGCTCGAGGGAGAGTGAAGCTTTCTTT; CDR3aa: CASSSRESEAFF
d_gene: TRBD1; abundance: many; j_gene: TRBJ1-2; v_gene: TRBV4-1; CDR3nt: TGCGCCAGCAGCCTAACCGGGACAGGGGAATCCTATGGCTACACCTTC; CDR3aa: CASSLTGTGESYGYTF
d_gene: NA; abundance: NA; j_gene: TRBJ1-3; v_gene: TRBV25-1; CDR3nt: TGTGCCAGCAGTGAATATTTCGTGGGCCCTGTTGGAAACACCATATATTTT; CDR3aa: CASSEYFVGPVGNTIYF
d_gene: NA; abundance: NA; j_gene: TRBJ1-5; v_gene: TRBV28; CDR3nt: TGTGCCAGCACCCTCGACAGATATAGCAATCAGCCCCAGCATTTT; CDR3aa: CASTLDRYSNQPQHF
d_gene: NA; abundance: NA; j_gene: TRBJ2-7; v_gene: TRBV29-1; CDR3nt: TGCAGCGTTGTCTCAGGGCTGGAACAGGCCGAGCAGTACTTC; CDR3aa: CSVVSGLEQAEQYF
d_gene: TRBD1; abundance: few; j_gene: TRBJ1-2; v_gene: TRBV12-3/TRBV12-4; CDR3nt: TGTGCCAGCGGCCGCCCGGGGACAGGGCTTAACTATGGCTACACCTTC; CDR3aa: CASGRPGTGLNYGYTF
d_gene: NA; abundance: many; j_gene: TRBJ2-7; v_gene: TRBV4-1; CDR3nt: TGTGCCAGCAGTCCCAGGGGAGGCTCCTACGAGCAGTACTTC; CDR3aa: CASSPRGGSYEQYF
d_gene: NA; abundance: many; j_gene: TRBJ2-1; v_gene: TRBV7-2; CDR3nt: TGTGCCAGCAGCTTAGATCACCGACAGGCCGGTCTCGGGCAATATGAGCAGTTCTTC; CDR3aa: CASSLDHRQAGLGQYEQFF
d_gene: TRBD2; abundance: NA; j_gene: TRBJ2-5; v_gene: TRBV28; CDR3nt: TGTGCCAGCACCCCAGGCGATTCATTTTCAGGACTAGCGGGGAAAGAGACCCAGTACTTC; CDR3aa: CASTPGDSFSGLAGKETQYF
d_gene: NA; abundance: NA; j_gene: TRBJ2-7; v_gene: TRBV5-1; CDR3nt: TGCGCCAGCAGCGTACCTGTACACCCGACAGCAGGGAGCTCCTACGAGCAGTACTTC; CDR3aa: CASSVPVHPTAGSSYEQYF